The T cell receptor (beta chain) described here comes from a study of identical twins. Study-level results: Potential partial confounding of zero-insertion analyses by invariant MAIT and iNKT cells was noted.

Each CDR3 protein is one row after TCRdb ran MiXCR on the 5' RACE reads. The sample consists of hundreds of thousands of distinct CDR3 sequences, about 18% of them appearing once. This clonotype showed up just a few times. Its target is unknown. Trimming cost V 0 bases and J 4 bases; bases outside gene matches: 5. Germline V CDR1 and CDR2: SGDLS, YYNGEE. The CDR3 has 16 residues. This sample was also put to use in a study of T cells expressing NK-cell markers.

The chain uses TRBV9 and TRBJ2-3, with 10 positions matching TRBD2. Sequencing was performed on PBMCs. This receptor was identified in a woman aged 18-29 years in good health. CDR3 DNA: TGTGCCAGCAGCGTAGCAGCGGGAGGGCGGGCAGATACGCAGTATTTT. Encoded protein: CASSVAAGGRADTQYF.